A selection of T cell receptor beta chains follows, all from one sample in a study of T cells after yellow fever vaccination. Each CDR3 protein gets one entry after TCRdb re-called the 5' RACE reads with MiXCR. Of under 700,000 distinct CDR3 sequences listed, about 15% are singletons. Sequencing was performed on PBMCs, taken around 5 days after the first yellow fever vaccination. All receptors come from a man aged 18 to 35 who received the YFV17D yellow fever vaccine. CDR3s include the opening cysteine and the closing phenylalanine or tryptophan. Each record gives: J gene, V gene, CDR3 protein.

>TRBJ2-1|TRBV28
CASTYGRQANEQFF
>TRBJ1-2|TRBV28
CASSPPDRGYGYTF
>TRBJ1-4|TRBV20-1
CSLYGSNNEKLFF
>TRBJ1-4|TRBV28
CASSLSGAANEKLFF
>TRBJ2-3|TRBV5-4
CASGTTDTQYF
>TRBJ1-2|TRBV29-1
CSGRLMGGVGYGYTF
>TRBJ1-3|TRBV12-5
CASGLVVGGLGGNTIYF
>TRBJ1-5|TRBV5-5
CASSLLIGAREPQHF
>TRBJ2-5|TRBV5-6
CASSSRDRGTQYF
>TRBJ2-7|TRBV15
CATSRGGHLSYEQYF
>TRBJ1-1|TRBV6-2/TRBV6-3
CASSHRDSYTEAFF
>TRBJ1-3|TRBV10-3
CAGAPISGNTIYF
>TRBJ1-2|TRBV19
CASSMRSNYGYTF
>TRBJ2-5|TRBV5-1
CASSLEGSLGETQYF
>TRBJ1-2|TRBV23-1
CASSQSPQGIGYTF
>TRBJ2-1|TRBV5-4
CASSSPRDEQFF
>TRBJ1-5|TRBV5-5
CASSSSSYSNQPQHF
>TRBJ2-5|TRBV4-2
CASSQDGRETQYF
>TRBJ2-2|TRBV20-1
CSASRSGQGVTGELFF
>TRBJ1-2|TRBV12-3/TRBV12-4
CASSLEDLYGYTF
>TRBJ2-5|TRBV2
CASGAGIAETQYF
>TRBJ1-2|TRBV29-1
CSVDGRDRDYGYTF
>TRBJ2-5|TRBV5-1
CASSFRDRGVVETQYF